These T cell receptor beta chains were read from a single sample in a study of T cells in Graves' hyperthyroidism and ophthalmopathy. Via MiXCR, TCRdb re-called the multiplex PCR reads, giving one row per CDR3 protein. The repertoire holds more than 450,000 distinct CDR3 sequences, with roughly 21% as singletons. Sequenced input: blood. All receptors derive from a man aged 35 to 55 with Graves' ophthalmopathy. Each CDR3 is given with its conserved first and last residue. The D gene is left open where the match is weak. A clone size is listed for some rows: how often the clone was seen (once, few, many), or a class if it is expanded.

j_call: TRBJ2-2; clone_size: .; d_call: .; v_call: TRBV7-9; cdr3_aa: CASSLSVEGQGGEPFF; cdr3_nt: TGTGCCAGCAGCTTATCAGTAGAGGGGCAGGGCGGGGAGCCGTTTTTT
j_call: TRBJ1-2; clone_size: .; d_call: .; v_call: TRBV2; cdr3_aa: CASSDRQGYTF; cdr3_nt: TGTGCCAGCAGTGACAGACAGGGCTACACCTTC
j_call: TRBJ2-1; clone_size: few; d_call: .; v_call: TRBV14; cdr3_aa: CASSRGGGEQFF; cdr3_nt: TGTGCCAGCAGCCGTGGGGGTGGTGAGCAGTTCTTC
j_call: TRBJ2-5; clone_size: many; d_call: TRBD2; v_call: TRBV2; cdr3_aa: CASSLREGRSGTQYF; cdr3_nt: TGTGCCAGCAGCCTGCGGGAGGGCAGATCGGGGACCCAGTACTTC
j_call: TRBJ2-5; clone_size: .; d_call: .; v_call: TRBV6-1; cdr3_aa: CASSEVSRQETQYF; cdr3_nt: TGTGCCAGCAGCGAAGTCTCCAGACAAGAGACCCAGTACTTC
j_call: TRBJ1-4; clone_size: .; d_call: .; v_call: TRBV7-2; cdr3_aa: CASSLVVGGATNEKLFF; cdr3_nt: TGTGCCAGCAGCTTAGTCGTTGGGGGGGCAACTAATGAAAAACTGTTTTTT
j_call: TRBJ2-7; clone_size: few; d_call: TRBD2; v_call: TRBV19; cdr3_aa: CASSIDRSGMFSSYEQYF; cdr3_nt: TGTGCCAGTAGTATAGATCGGAGCGGGATGTTCAGCTCCTACGAGCAGTACTTC
j_call: TRBJ1-1; clone_size: .; d_call: .; v_call: TRBV29-1; cdr3_aa: CSGRQPGGTEAFF; cdr3_nt: TGCAGCGGGCGACAGCCGGGGGGCACTGAAGCTTTCTTT
j_call: TRBJ1-4; clone_size: many; d_call: .; v_call: TRBV5-1; cdr3_aa: CASSLAPETNEKLFF; cdr3_nt: TGCGCCAGCAGCTTGGCCCCGGAAACTAATGAAAAACTGTTTTTT
j_call: TRBJ2-1; clone_size: many; d_call: .; v_call: TRBV7-9; cdr3_aa: CASSLAGANEQFF; cdr3_nt: TGTGCCAGCAGCTTAGCGGGAGCTAATGAGCAGTTCTTC
j_call: TRBJ2-3; clone_size: .; d_call: TRBD2; v_call: TRBV5-1; cdr3_aa: CASSQDWPSGRAGLGADTQYF; cdr3_nt: TGCGCCAGCAGCCAAGATTGGCCTAGCGGGAGGGCCGGTCTTGGAGCAGATACGCAGTATTTT
j_call: TRBJ2-2; clone_size: .; d_call: .; v_call: TRBV27; cdr3_aa: CASSMIRTLNTGELFF; cdr3_nt: TGTGCCAGCAGTATGATTCGGACTCTGAACACCGGGGAGCTGTTTTTT
j_call: TRBJ1-1; clone_size: .; d_call: .; v_call: TRBV24-1; cdr3_aa: CATSDFTEAFF; cdr3_nt: TGTGCCACCAGTGATTTTACAGAAGCTTTCTTT
j_call: TRBJ2-5; clone_size: few; d_call: TRBD1; v_call: TRBV7-9; cdr3_aa: CASSSSPGTGGPGETQYF; cdr3_nt: TGTGCCAGCAGCTCTAGCCCTGGGACAGGGGGCCCGGGAGAGACCCAGTACTTC
j_call: TRBJ2-3; clone_size: many; d_call: TRBD2; v_call: TRBV7-2; cdr3_aa: CASSPRETSGSRADTQYF; cdr3_nt: TGTGCCAGCAGCCCGCGAGAGACTAGCGGGAGTCGGGCAGATACGCAGTATTTT
j_call: TRBJ2-5; clone_size: few; d_call: .; v_call: TRBV2; cdr3_aa: CASSERGVPGQEAQYF; cdr3_nt: TGTGCCAGCAGTGAAAGAGGGGTCCCGGGACAAGAGGCCCAGTACTTC
j_call: TRBJ2-3; clone_size: .; d_call: TRBD1; v_call: TRBV27; cdr3_aa: CASSFQGASPIDTQYF; cdr3_nt: TGTGCCAGCAGTTTTCAGGGGGCCTCCCCGATAGATACGCAGTATTTT
j_call: TRBJ1-1; clone_size: .; d_call: .; v_call: TRBV18; cdr3_aa: CASSPRDLAEAFF; cdr3_nt: TGTGCCAGCTCACCACGGGACCTGGCTGAAGCTTTCTTT
j_call: TRBJ2-1; clone_size: many; d_call: .; v_call: TRBV18; cdr3_aa: CASSPPAENEQFF; cdr3_nt: TGTGCCAGCTCACCACCGGCTGAGAATGAGCAGTTCTTC
j_call: TRBJ1-6; clone_size: few; d_call: .; v_call: TRBV28; cdr3_aa: CASSTTDRSDSPLHF; cdr3_nt: TGTGCCAGCAGTACCACGGACAGATCGGATTCACCCCTCCACTTT
j_call: TRBJ2-1; clone_size: .; d_call: TRBD2; v_call: TRBV19; cdr3_aa: CASSMGLAGVRNEQFF; cdr3_nt: TGTGCCAGTAGTATGGGGCTAGCGGGGGTAAGGAATGAGCAGTTCTTC
j_call: TRBJ2-5; clone_size: .; d_call: .; v_call: TRBV24-1; cdr3_aa: CATSATDGTQYF; cdr3_nt: TGTGCCACCTCGGCGACGGACGGGACCCAGTACTTC
j_call: TRBJ2-4; clone_size: many; d_call: .; v_call: TRBV7-8; cdr3_aa: CASTQGRGTAKNIQYF; cdr3_nt: TGTGCCAGCACCCAGGGTCGGGGAACAGCCAAAAACATTCAGTACTTC
j_call: TRBJ1-2; clone_size: .; d_call: .; v_call: TRBV14; cdr3_aa: CASSQELGDGYTF; cdr3_nt: TGTGCCAGCAGCCAAGAACTGGGCGATGGCTACACCTTC
j_call: TRBJ1-1; clone_size: once; d_call: .; v_call: TRBV6-5; cdr3_aa: CASSYSGDYTEAFF; cdr3_nt: TGTGCCAGCAGTTACTCTGGTGATTACACTGAAGCTTTCTTT
j_call: TRBJ1-5; clone_size: few; d_call: .; v_call: TRBV4-1; cdr3_aa: CASSQDMGIGPQHF; cdr3_nt: TGCGCCAGCAGCCAAGATATGGGGATTGGGCCCCAGCATTTT
j_call: TRBJ2-1; clone_size: .; d_call: .; v_call: TRBV14; cdr3_aa: CASSHDTVANEQFF; cdr3_nt: TGTGCCAGCAGCCATGATACAGTTGCCAATGAGCAGTTCTTC
j_call: TRBJ2-2; clone_size: .; d_call: .; v_call: TRBV7-2; cdr3_aa: CASSRRTVGELFF; cdr3_nt: TGTGCCAGCAGCAGAAGGACAGTCGGGGAGCTGTTTTTT